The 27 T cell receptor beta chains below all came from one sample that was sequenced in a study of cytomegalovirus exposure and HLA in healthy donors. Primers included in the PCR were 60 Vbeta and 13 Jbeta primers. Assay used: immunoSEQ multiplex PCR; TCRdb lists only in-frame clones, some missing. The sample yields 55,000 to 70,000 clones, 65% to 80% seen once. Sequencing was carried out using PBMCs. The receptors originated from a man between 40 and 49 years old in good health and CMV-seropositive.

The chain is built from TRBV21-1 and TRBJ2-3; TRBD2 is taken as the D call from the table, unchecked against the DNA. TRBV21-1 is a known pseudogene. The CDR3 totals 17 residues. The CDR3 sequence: CASSKGSQTPSTDTQYF. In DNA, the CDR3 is TGTGCCAGCAGCAAAGGTAGTCAAACTCCTAGCACAGATACGCAGTATTTT.

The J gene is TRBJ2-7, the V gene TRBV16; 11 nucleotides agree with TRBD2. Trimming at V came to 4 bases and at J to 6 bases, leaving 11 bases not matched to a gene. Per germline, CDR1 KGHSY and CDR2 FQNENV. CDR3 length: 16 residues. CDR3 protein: CASSLQVAGGKCEQYF. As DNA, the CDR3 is TGTGCCAGCAGCCTTCAGGTAGCGGGAGGGAAGTGCGAGCAGTACTTC. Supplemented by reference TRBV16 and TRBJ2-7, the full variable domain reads GEEVAQTPKHLVRGEGQKAKLYCAPIKGHSYVFWYQQVLKNEFKFLISFQNENVFDETGMPKERFSAKCLPNSPCSLEIQATKLEDSAVYFCASSLQVAGGKCEQYFGPGTRLTVT.

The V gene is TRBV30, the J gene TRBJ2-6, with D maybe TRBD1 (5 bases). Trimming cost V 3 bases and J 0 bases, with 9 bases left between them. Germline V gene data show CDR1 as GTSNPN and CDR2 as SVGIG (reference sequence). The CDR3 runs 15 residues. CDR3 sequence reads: CAWRTDLSGANVLTF. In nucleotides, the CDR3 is TGTGCCTGGAGGACAGACCTCTCTGGGGCCAACGTCCTGACTTTC.

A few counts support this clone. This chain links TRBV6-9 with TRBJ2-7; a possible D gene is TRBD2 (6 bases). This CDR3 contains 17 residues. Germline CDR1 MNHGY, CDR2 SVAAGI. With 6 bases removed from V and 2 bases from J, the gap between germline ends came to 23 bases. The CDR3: CASSDPPTGTQTYEQYF. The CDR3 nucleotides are TGTGCCAGCAGCGACCCTCCGACCGGGACTCAAACCTACGAGCAGTACTTC.

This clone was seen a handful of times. The CDR3 region is CASSSLTGDYEQYF. The CDR3 region has the DNA TGTGCCAGCAGTTCCCTGACAGGAGACTACGAGCAGTACTTC. The chain couples TRBV6-5 to TRBJ2-7, with D maybe TRBD1 (6 bases). Trimming removed 4 bases at V and 3 bases at J, with 13 bases between. The CDR3 consists of 14 residues. CDR1 and CDR2 (germline): MNHEY, SVGAGI.

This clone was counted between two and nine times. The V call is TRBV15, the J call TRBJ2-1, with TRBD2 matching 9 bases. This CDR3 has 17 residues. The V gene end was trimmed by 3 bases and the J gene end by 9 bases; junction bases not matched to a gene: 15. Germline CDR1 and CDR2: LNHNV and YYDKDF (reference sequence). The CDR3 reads CATSRATGTSNWGEQFF. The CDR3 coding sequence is TGTGCCACCAGCAGGGCGACCGGGACTAGCAACTGGGGTGAGCAGTTCTTC.

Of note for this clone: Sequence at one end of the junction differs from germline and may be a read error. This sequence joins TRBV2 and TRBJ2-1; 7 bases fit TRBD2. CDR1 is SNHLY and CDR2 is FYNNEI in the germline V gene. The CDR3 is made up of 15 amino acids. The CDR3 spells CAGSRGTTSYNEQFF. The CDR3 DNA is TGTGCCGGCAGTAGAGGGACTACCTCCTACAATGAGCAGTTCTTC.

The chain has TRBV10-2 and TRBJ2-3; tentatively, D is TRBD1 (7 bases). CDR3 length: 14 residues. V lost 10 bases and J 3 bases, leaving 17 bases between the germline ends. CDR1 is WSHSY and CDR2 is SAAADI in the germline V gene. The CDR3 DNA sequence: TGCGCCACCAGGGAGGACAGGAGTACAGATACGCAGTATTTT. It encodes CATREDRSTDTQYF.

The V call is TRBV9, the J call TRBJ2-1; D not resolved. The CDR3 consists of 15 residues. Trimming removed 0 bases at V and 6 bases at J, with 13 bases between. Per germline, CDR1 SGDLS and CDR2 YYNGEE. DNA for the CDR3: TGTGCCAGCAGCGTAGATTGGTACTATTCCAATGAGCAGTTCTTC. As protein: CASSVDWYYSNEQFF.

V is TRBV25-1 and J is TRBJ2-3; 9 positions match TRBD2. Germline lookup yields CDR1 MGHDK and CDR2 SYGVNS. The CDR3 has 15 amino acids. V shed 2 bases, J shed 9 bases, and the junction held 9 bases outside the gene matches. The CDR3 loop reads CASSERLAGSSTQYF. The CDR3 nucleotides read TGTGCCAGCAGTGAAAGGCTAGCGGGATCATCGACGCAGTATTTT.

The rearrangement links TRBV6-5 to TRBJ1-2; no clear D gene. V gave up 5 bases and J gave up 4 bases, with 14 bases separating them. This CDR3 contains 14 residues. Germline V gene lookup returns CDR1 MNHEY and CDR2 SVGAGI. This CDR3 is CASSASSRGYGYTF. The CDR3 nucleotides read TGTGCCAGCAGTGCCTCGTCCCGGGGCTATGGCTACACCTTC.

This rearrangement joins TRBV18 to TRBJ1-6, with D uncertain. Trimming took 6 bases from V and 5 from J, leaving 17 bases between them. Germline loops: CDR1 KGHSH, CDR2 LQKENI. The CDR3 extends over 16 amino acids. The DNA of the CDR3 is TGTGCCAGCTCCTCGGGGTTACCTGGGAATAATTCACCCCTCCACTTT. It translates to CASSSGLPGNNSPLHF.

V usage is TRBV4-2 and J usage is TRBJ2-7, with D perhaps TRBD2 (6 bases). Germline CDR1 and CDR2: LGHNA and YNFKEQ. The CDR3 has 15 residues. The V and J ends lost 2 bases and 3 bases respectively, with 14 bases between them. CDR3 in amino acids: CASSQSSGQDYEQYF. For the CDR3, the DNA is TGTGCCAGCAGCCAATCCAGCGGGCAGGACTACGAGCAGTACTTC.

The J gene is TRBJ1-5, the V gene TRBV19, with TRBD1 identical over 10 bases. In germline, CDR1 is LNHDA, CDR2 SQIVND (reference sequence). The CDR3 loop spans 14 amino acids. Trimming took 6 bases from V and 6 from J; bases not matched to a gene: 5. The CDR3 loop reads CASSKGQGSQPQHF. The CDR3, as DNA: TGTGCCAGTAGCAAGGGACAGGGGAGTCAGCCCCAGCATTTT.

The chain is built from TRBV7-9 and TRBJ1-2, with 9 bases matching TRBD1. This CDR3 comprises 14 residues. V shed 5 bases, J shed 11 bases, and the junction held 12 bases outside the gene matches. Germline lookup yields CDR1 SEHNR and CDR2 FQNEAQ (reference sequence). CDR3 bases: TGTGCCAGCAGCCCGCGGGACAGGGCCCCCGGTTACACCTTC. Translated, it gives CASSPRDRAPGYTF. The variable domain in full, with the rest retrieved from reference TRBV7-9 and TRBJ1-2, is DTGVSQNPRHKITKRGQNVTFRCDPISEHNRLYWYRQTLGQGPEFLTYFQNEAQLEKSRLLSDRFSAERPKGSFSTLEIQRTEQGDSAMYLCASSPRDRAPGYTFGSGTRLTVV.

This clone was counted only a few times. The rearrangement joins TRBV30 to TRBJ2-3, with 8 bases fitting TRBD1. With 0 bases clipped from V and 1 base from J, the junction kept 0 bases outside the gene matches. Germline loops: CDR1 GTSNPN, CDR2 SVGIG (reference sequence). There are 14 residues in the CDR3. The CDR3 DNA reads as TGTGCCTGGAGTGTACAGGGGGGCACAGATACGCAGTATTTT. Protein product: CAWSVQGGTDTQYF. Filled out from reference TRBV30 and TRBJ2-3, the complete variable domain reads SQTIHQWPATLVQPVGSPLSLECTVEGTSNPNLYWYRQAAGRGLQLLFYSVGIGQISSEVPQNLSASRPQDRQFILSSKKLLLSDSGFYLCAWSVQGGTDTQYFGPGTRLTVL.

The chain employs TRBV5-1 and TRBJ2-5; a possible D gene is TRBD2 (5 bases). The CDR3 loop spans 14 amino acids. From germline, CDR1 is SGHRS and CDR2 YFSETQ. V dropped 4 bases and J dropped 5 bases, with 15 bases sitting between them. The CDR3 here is CASSTNVGLETQYF. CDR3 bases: TGCGCCAGCAGCACCAACGTAGGACTTGAGACCCAGTACTTC.

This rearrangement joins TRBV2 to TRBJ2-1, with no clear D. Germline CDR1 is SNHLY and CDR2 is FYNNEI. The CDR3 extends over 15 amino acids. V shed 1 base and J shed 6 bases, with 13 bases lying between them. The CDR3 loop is CASSEDPTDSNEQFF. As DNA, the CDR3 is TGTGCCAGCAGTGAAGATCCAACCGACTCCAATGAGCAGTTCTTC.

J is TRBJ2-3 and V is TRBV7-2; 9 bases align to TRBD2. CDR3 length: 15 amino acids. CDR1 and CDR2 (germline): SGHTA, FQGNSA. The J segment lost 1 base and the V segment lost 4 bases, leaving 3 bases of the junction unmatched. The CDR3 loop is CASSSRLAGTDTQYF. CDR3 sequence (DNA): TGTGCCAGCAGCTCCCGACTAGCGGGCACAGATACGCAGTATTTT.

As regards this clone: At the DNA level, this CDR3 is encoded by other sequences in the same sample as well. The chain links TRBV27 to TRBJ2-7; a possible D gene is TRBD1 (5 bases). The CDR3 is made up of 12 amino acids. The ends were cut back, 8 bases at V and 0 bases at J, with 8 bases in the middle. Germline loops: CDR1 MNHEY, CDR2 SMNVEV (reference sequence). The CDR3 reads CASRDSSYEQYF. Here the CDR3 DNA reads TGTGCCAGCCGAGACAGCTCCTACGAGCAGTACTTC.

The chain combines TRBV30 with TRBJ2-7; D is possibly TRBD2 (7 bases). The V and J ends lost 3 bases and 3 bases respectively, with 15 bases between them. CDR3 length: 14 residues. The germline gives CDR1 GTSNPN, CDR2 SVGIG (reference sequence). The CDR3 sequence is CAWSWGEGDYEQYF. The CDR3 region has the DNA TGTGCCTGGAGCTGGGGGGAGGGGGACTACGAGCAGTACTTC.

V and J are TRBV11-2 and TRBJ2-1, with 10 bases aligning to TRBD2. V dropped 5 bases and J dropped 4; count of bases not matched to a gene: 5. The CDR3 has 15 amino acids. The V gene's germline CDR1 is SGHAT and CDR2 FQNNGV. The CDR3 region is CASSQRTSGYNEQFF. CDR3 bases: TGTGCCAGCAGCCAAAGGACTAGCGGATACAATGAGCAGTTCTTC. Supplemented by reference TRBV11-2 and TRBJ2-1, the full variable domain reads EAGVAQSPRYKIIEKRQSVAFWCNPISGHATLYWYQQILGQGPKLLIQFQNNGVVDDSQLPKDRFSAERLKGVDSTLKIQPAKLEDSAVYLCASSQRTSGYNEQFFGPGTRLTVL.

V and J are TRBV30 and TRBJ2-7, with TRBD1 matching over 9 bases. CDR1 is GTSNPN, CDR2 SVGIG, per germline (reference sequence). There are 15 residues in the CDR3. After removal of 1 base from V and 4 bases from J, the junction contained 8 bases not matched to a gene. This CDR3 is CAWSGAGQGIYEQYF. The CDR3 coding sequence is TGTGCCTGGAGTGGCGCGGGACAGGGTATATACGAGCAGTACTTC.

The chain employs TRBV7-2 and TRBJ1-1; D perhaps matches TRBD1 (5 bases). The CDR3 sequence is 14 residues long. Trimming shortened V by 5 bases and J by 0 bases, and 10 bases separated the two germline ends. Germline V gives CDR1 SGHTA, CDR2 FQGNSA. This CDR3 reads CASSTGHLNTEAFF. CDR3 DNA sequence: TGTGCCAGCAGCACAGGACACCTGAACACTGAAGCTTTCTTT.

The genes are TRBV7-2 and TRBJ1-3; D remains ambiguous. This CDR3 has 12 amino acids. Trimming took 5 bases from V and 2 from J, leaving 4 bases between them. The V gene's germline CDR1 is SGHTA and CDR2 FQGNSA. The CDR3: CASSLAGNTIYF. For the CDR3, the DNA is TGTGCCAGCAGCCTCGCTGGAAACACCATATATTTT.

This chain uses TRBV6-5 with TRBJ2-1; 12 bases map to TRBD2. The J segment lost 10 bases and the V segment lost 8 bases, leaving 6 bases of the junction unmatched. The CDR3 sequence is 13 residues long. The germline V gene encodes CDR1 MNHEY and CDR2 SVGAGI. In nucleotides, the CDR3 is TGTGCCAGCGTACTAGCGGGAGGCGGGGAGCAGTTCTTC. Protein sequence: CASVLAGGGEQFF.

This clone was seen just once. The CDR3 DNA follows: TGTGCCAGCAGTGACTCGAGGCCAAACCGGGCCTACGAGCAGTACTTC. Translated: CASSDSRPNRAYEQYF. V is TRBV6-4 and J is TRBJ2-7; D gene uncertain. This CDR3 is 16 amino acids long. Germline CDR1 MRHNA, CDR2 SNTAGT. Trimming took off 0 bases at V and 2 bases at J, with 14 bases between the two ends.